These 14 T cell receptor beta chains were sequenced from one sample in a study of blood T cell repertoires in COVID-19. The assay was immunoSEQ multiplex PCR, and TCRdb's table has in-frame clones only and misses some. The data hold 150,000 to 200,000 clones, with about four fifths observed a single time. The source material was peripheral blood. These TCRs come from a woman older than 75 with COVID-19, enrolled during active disease.

This clone was found once. The chain has TRBV30 and TRBJ1-5; 7 nucleotides align to TRBD1. The CDR3 length is 15 residues. V gave up 3 bases and J gave up 0 bases; unmatched junction bases: 5. Germline V lookup: CDR1 GTSNPN, CDR2 SVGIG (reference sequence). In DNA, the CDR3 is TGTGCCTGGAGCCTAGGGACAGCTAGCAATCAGCCCCAGCATTTT. Its protein product is CAWSLGTASNQPQHF.

The chain recombines TRBV11-2 with TRBJ1-1, with D perhaps TRBD1 (6 bases). V dropped 4 bases and J dropped 0 bases, with 15 bases sitting between them. This CDR3 comprises 16 residues. Germline V lookup: CDR1 SGHAT, CDR2 FQNNGV. The CDR3 nucleotides read TGTGCCAGCAGCTCTGCACCGACAGGACTGAACACTGAAGCTTTCTTT. This translates into CASSSAPTGLNTEAFF.

This clone is a singleton in its sample. CDR3 region: CASRGRIYTF. For the CDR3, the DNA is TGTGCCAGCAGGGGGAGAATCTACACCTTC. The V gene is TRBV28, the J gene TRBJ1-2; D unclear. Per germline, CDR1 MDHEN and CDR2 SYDVKM. The CDR3 runs to 10 residues. With 6 bases removed from V and 10 bases from J, the gap between germline ends came to 9 bases.

The V and J genes are TRBV19 and TRBJ1-6, with D possibly TRBD1 on 6 matching bases. The germline gives CDR1 LNHDA, CDR2 SQIVND (reference sequence). This CDR3 spans 18 amino acids. Trimming removed 9 bases at V and 9 bases at J, with 30 bases between. This CDR3 reads CASPCSASGEEGRSPLHF. For the CDR3, the DNA is TGTGCCAGCCCATGCTCGGCGTCAGGGGAAGAGGGGCGTTCACCCCTCCACTTT.

This chain connects TRBV28 to TRBJ1-6, with D possibly TRBD1 on 6 matching bases. The V gene's germline CDR1 is MDHEN and CDR2 SYDVKM. The CDR3 runs 13 residues. Trimming removed 6 bases at V and 7 bases at J, with 10 bases between. CDR3 amino acids: CASSRGRNSPLHF. The CDR3 DNA reads as TGTGCCAGCAGCAGGGGACGGAATTCACCCCTCCACTTT.

This clone came up once. The V call is TRBV5-4, the J call TRBJ2-7, with TRBD2 matching over 10 bases. The J segment lost 3 bases and the V segment lost 5 bases, leaving 11 bases of the junction unmatched. Germline CDR1 reads SGHNT; CDR2 reads YYREEE (reference sequence). The CDR3 has 16 residues. The CDR3, as DNA: TGTGCCAGCAGTCGAAAACGAACTAGCGGGAACTACGAGCAGTACTTC. It codes for CASSRKRTSGNYEQYF.

CDR3 sequence: CASIKTGEVSYEQYF. The DNA of the CDR3 is TGTGCCAGCATCAAAACAGGGGAGGTATCCTACGAGCAGTACTTC. The rearrangement uses TRBV7-9 and TRBJ2-7; a weak D match, TRBD1 (7 bases). This CDR3 has 15 amino acids. Per germline, CDR1 SEHNR and CDR2 FQNEAQ (reference sequence). Trimming cost V 7 bases and J 1 base, with 17 bases left between them.

The genes are TRBV5-4 and TRBJ1-4; D uncertain. CDR1 is SGHNT and CDR2 is YYREEE in the germline V gene (reference sequence). Deletions cut 1 base from V and 3 bases from J, with 10 bases between. This CDR3 spans 15 amino acids. Here the CDR3 reads CASSLLEGSNEKLFF. In nucleotides, the CDR3 is TGTGCCAGCAGCTTGTTGGAGGGTTCTAATGAAAAACTGTTTTTT.

The chain has TRBV28 and TRBJ1-6; D uncertain. Trimming took off 1 base at V and 7 bases at J, with 5 bases between the two ends. The CDR3 is 13 amino acids. Per the germline V gene, CDR1 is MDHEN and CDR2 is SYDVKM. The CDR3 DNA follows: TGTGCCAGCAGTTTATTGCAGAATTCACCCCTCCACTTT. Protein product: CASSLLQNSPLHF.

The chain employs TRBV9 and TRBJ1-2; 8 bases align to TRBD1. V dropped 0 bases and J dropped 4; count of bases not matched to a gene: 8. The germline V gene encodes CDR1 SGDLS and CDR2 YYNGEE. The CDR3 totals 16 residues. This CDR3 is CASSVERTGLRYGYTF. The DNA of the CDR3 is TGTGCCAGCAGCGTAGAGAGGACAGGGTTACGCTATGGCTACACCTTC.

The chain couples TRBV30 to TRBJ2-5, with a weak D call TRBD1 (6 bases). Germline CDR1 and CDR2: GTSNPN and SVGIG (reference sequence). This CDR3 region has 13 residues. Trimming removed 8 bases at V and 7 bases at J, with 20 bases between. CDR3 loop: CAIGQYQAGTQYF. The CDR3 nucleotides are TGTGCCATCGGACAGTACCAGGCGGGGACCCAGTACTTC.

This clone occurred once. One junction end does not reproduce the germline sequence, and a read error may be involved. CDR3 protein: CASSLASLWIF. Written as DNA, the CDR3 is TGCGCCAGCAGCTTGGCTAGCCTCTGGATCTTC. The V gene is TRBV5-1, the J gene TRBJ2-1, with D perhaps matching TRBD2 (5 bases). CDR1 and CDR2 (germline): SGHRS, YFSETQ. CDR3 length equals 11 residues.

The genes are TRBV19 and TRBJ2-1, with TRBD2 identical over 7 bases. V shed 3 bases, J shed 3 bases, and the junction held 2 bases outside the gene matches. Germline CDR1 and CDR2: LNHDA and SQIVND (reference sequence). The CDR3 is 14 residues long. The CDR3 DNA is TGTGCCAGTAGTATTGGGGACTACTACAATGAGCAGTTCTTC. It translates to CASSIGDYYNEQFF. Based on the CDR3 plus reference TRBV19 and TRBJ2-1, the full variable domain is DGGITQSPKYLFRKEGQNVTLSCEQNLNHDAMYWYRQDPGQGLRLIYYSQIVNDFQKGDIAEGYSVSREKKESFPLTVTSAQKNPTAFYLCASSIGDYYNEQFFGPGTRLTVL.

The chain employs TRBV11-2 and TRBJ2-2; 14 bases line up with TRBD2. Germline assignment: CDR1 SGHAT and CDR2 FQNNGV. V was pared by 2 bases and J by 3 bases, with 8 bases of the junction left unmatched. This CDR3 has 19 residues. CDR3 amino acids: CASSLRLAGGLLDTGELFF. CDR3 DNA: TGTGCCAGCAGCTTACGACTAGCGGGGGGGCTGTTAGACACCGGGGAGCTGTTTTTT.